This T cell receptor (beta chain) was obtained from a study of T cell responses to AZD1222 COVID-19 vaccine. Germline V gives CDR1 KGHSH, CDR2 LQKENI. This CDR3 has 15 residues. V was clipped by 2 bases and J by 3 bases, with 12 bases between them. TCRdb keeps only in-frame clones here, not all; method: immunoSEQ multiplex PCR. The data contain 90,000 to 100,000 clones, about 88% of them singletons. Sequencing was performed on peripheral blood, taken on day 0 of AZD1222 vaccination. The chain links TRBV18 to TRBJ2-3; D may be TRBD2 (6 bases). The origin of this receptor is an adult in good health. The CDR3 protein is CASSPTGVRTDTQYF. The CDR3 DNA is TGTGCCAGCTCACCAACGGGGGTTCGGACAGATACGCAGTATTTT. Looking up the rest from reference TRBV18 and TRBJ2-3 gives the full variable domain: NAGVMQNPRHLVRRRGQEARLRCSPMKGHSHVYWYRQLPEEGLKFMVYLQKENIIDESGMPKERFSAEFPKEGPSILRIQQVVRGDSAAYFCASSPTGVRTDTQYFGPGTRLTVL.